These T cell receptor beta chains were read from a single sample in a study of cytomegalovirus exposure and HLA in healthy donors. TCRdb keeps only in-frame clones here, not all; method: immunoSEQ multiplex PCR. This sample yields nearly 300,000 clones, of which roughly 89% are seen a single time; less than 4% belongs to the top ten. The specimen was PBMCs. The receptor set was obtained from a man aged 40-50 years in good health and CMV-seropositive. CDR3s include the opening cysteine and the closing phenylalanine or tryptophan. Fields, in order: D gene, J gene, clone size, V gene, CDR3 DNA, CDR3 protein. D genes are given only for firm matches. Only part of the rows carry a size: once, few, many, or a class if the clone is expanded.

d_call: TRBD2
j_call: TRBJ2-3
clone_size: NA
v_call: TRBV7-2
cdr3_nt: TGTGCCAGCAGCTGGACTAGCGGGAGTTCAGATACGCAGTATTTT
cdr3_aa: CASSWTSGSSDTQYF

d_call: TRBD2
j_call: TRBJ2-1
clone_size: NA
v_call: TRBV2
cdr3_nt: TGTGCCAGCAGTGTCTCGGGAGGGGACTACAATGAGCAGTTCTTC
cdr3_aa: CASSVSGGDYNEQFF

d_call: TRBD2
j_call: TRBJ2-7
clone_size: once
v_call: TRBV29-1
cdr3_nt: TGCAGCGTTGAAGACGGAGTGGGAGGGATCCGCGAGCAGTACTTC
cdr3_aa: CSVEDGVGGIREQYF

d_call: NA
j_call: TRBJ1-5
clone_size: NA
v_call: TRBV6-1
cdr3_nt: TGTGCCAGCAGTGAACAGCGGGGCCAGCCCCAGCATTTT
cdr3_aa: CASSEQRGQPQHF

d_call: TRBD1
j_call: TRBJ1-2
clone_size: NA
v_call: TRBV29-1
cdr3_nt: TGCAGCGTTGGTATTCGCCAGGGGGATGGCTACACCTTC
cdr3_aa: CSVGIRQGDGYTF

d_call: TRBD2
j_call: TRBJ2-7
clone_size: NA
v_call: TRBV6-4
cdr3_nt: TGTGCCAGCAGTGACTCCGGACTAGGTGACTACGAGCAGTACTTC
cdr3_aa: CASSDSGLGDYEQYF

d_call: TRBD2
j_call: TRBJ2-1
clone_size: NA
v_call: TRBV4-2
cdr3_nt: TGTGCCAGCAGCCAAGAGGGAGGGGGGACTAGCGCTTACAATGAGCAGTTCTTC
cdr3_aa: CASSQEGGGTSAYNEQFF

d_call: TRBD2
j_call: TRBJ2-1
clone_size: NA
v_call: TRBV2
cdr3_nt: TGTGCCAGCAGTGTGGAAGCGGGAACGAACAATGAGCAGTTCTTC
cdr3_aa: CASSVEAGTNNEQFF

d_call: TRBD1
j_call: TRBJ1-1
clone_size: once
v_call: TRBV14
cdr3_nt: TGTGCCAGCAGCCCTCTAACCGGACAGGGACCCCCTGAAGCTTTCTTT
cdr3_aa: CASSPLTGQGPPEAFF

d_call: TRBD1
j_call: TRBJ2-7
clone_size: NA
v_call: TRBV5-4
cdr3_nt: TGTGCCAGCAGCTTCGGGACAGGGGACTACGAGCAGTACTTC
cdr3_aa: CASSFGTGDYEQYF

d_call: NA
j_call: TRBJ1-1
clone_size: NA
v_call: TRBV6-1
cdr3_nt: TGTGCCAGCAGTGTAACAGGGAAAACTGAAGCTTTCTTT
cdr3_aa: CASSVTGKTEAFF

d_call: NA
j_call: TRBJ2-1
clone_size: NA
v_call: TRBV28
cdr3_nt: TGTGCCAGCAGTATGGGCCCCGGTGAGCAGTTCTTC
cdr3_aa: CASSMGPGEQFF

d_call: NA
j_call: TRBJ1-5
clone_size: NA
v_call: TRBV19
cdr3_nt: TGTGCCAGTAACCTTAGACAGAGCAATCAGCCCCAGCATTTT
cdr3_aa: CASNLRQSNQPQHF

d_call: TRBD2
j_call: TRBJ2-7
clone_size: NA
v_call: TRBV4-1
cdr3_nt: TGCGCCAGCAGCCATGCACTAGCGGGGGCCTACGAGCAGTACTTC
cdr3_aa: CASSHALAGAYEQYF

d_call: TRBD1
j_call: TRBJ2-7
clone_size: NA
v_call: TRBV27
cdr3_nt: TGTGCCAGCAGTGCTGGGACAGTCTACGAGCAGTACTTC
cdr3_aa: CASSAGTVYEQYF

d_call: TRBD1
j_call: TRBJ1-2
clone_size: once
v_call: TRBV7-9
cdr3_nt: TGTTCCAGCAGCCAGGGACAGGGGGCACATGGCTACACCTTC
cdr3_aa: CSSSQGQGAHGYTF

d_call: TRBD2
j_call: TRBJ2-3
clone_size: NA
v_call: TRBV11-1
cdr3_nt: TGTGCCAGCAGCTTATGGGCTAGCGGTCTCCCAGATACGCAGTATTTT
cdr3_aa: CASSLWASGLPDTQYF

d_call: NA
j_call: TRBJ2-7
clone_size: NA
v_call: TRBV5-1
cdr3_nt: TGCGCCAGCAGCTTGGGGGGGTTTGGCCCGGGGGTGTACGAGCAGTACTTC
cdr3_aa: CASSLGGFGPGVYEQYF

d_call: TRBD1
j_call: TRBJ1-4
clone_size: NA
v_call: TRBV7-2
cdr3_nt: TGTGCCAGCAGCCGGGGACAGAGTAATGAAAAACTGTTTTTT
cdr3_aa: CASSRGQSNEKLFF

d_call: TRBD2
j_call: TRBJ2-7
clone_size: NA
v_call: TRBV2
cdr3_nt: TGTGCCAGCAGGCTCCTTGCGGGAGTCGAGCAGTACTTC
cdr3_aa: CASRLLAGVEQYF

d_call: NA
j_call: TRBJ2-1
clone_size: NA
v_call: TRBV6-4
cdr3_nt: TGTGCCAGCAGTAATCATGGGGGCTATGAGCAGTTCTTC
cdr3_aa: CASSNHGGYEQFF

d_call: NA
j_call: TRBJ2-3
clone_size: once
v_call: TRBV5-6
cdr3_nt: TGTGCCAGCAGATTACTAGCAGCCGGCACAGATACGCAGTATTTT
cdr3_aa: CASRLLAAGTDTQYF

d_call: NA
j_call: TRBJ2-7
clone_size: NA
v_call: TRBV28
cdr3_nt: TGTGCCAGCAGTTTATCCGCTGGAGGGATACTCTACGAGCAGTACTTC
cdr3_aa: CASSLSAGGILYEQYF

d_call: TRBD1
j_call: TRBJ1-5
clone_size: NA
v_call: TRBV28
cdr3_nt: TGTGCCAGCAGCTCCCAGGGGGCAAGCGATCAGCCCCAGCATTTT
cdr3_aa: CASSSQGASDQPQHF

d_call: NA
j_call: TRBJ1-2
clone_size: many
v_call: TRBV5-5
cdr3_nt: TGTGCCAGCAGCTTACAGGGTGATGGGAACTATGGCTACACCTTC
cdr3_aa: CASSLQGDGNYGYTF

d_call: TRBD1
j_call: TRBJ2-7
clone_size: NA
v_call: TRBV28
cdr3_nt: TGTGCCAGCACCTTCAGACAGGGCCCAACCTACGAGCAGTACTTC
cdr3_aa: CASTFRQGPTYEQYF

d_call: NA
j_call: TRBJ1-1
clone_size: NA
v_call: TRBV6-5
cdr3_nt: NA
cdr3_aa: CASSYDFRGTEAFF

d_call: NA
j_call: TRBJ2-3
clone_size: NA
v_call: TRBV10-3
cdr3_nt: TGTGCCATCAGGACCCTAGGGGGGGTCACAGATACGCAGTATTTT
cdr3_aa: CAIRTLGGVTDTQYF

d_call: TRBD2
j_call: TRBJ2-3
clone_size: NA
v_call: TRBV5-1
cdr3_nt: TGCGCCAGCGTGCAGCGGGAGGGTAACACAGATACGCAGTATTTT
cdr3_aa: CASVQREGNTDTQYF

d_call: NA
j_call: TRBJ1-2
clone_size: NA
v_call: TRBV6-4
cdr3_nt: TGTGCCAGCAGTGACCAGCCAGGCACCTATGGCTACACCTTC
cdr3_aa: CASSDQPGTYGYTF

d_call: NA
j_call: TRBJ1-1
clone_size: NA
v_call: TRBV5-4
cdr3_nt: TGTGCCAGCAGCTTGCTTCCGGCGGTGAACACTGAAGCTTTCTTT
cdr3_aa: CASSLLPAVNTEAFF

d_call: TRBD2
j_call: TRBJ2-3
clone_size: NA
v_call: TRBV4-1
cdr3_nt: TGCGCCAGCAGCCAGACTGGACTAGCGGGAGGGGGGACAGATACGCAGTATTTT
cdr3_aa: CASSQTGLAGGGTDTQYF

d_call: NA
j_call: TRBJ1-4
clone_size: NA
v_call: TRBV13
cdr3_nt: TGTGCCAGCAGCCGAGGGAGGGATAATGAAAAACTGTTTTTT
cdr3_aa: CASSRGRDNEKLFF

d_call: NA
j_call: TRBJ1-3
clone_size: once
v_call: TRBV4-3
cdr3_nt: TGCGCCAGCAGCCAAGATTGGCTGCTCTCTGGAAACACCATATATTTT
cdr3_aa: CASSQDWLLSGNTIYF

d_call: NA
j_call: TRBJ2-7
clone_size: NA
v_call: TRBV25-1
cdr3_nt: TGTGCCAGTAACGAGGGTTTTGGCGAGCAGTACTTC
cdr3_aa: CASNEGFGEQYF

d_call: TRBD1
j_call: TRBJ2-7
clone_size: NA
v_call: TRBV7-8
cdr3_nt: TGTGCCAGCAGCTTATCACCGACAGGGCGGACCTACGAGCAGTACTTC
cdr3_aa: CASSLSPTGRTYEQYF

d_call: NA
j_call: TRBJ2-3
clone_size: NA
v_call: TRBV14
cdr3_nt: TGTGCCAGCAGTCTTAGCGGTTGGGTCACAGATACGCAGTATTTT
cdr3_aa: CASSLSGWVTDTQYF

d_call: TRBD1
j_call: TRBJ1-4
clone_size: NA
v_call: TRBV27
cdr3_nt: TGTGCCAGCAGTTCGGGGACAGGGGAAGGTGAAAAACTGTTTTTT
cdr3_aa: CASSSGTGEGEKLFF

d_call: TRBD2
j_call: TRBJ2-7
clone_size: NA
v_call: TRBV27
cdr3_nt: TGTGCCAGCAGTTCAGATAGCGGGGTGAGCTCCTACGAGCAGTACTTC
cdr3_aa: CASSSDSGVSSYEQYF

d_call: NA
j_call: TRBJ2-7
clone_size: once
v_call: TRBV6-5
cdr3_nt: TGTGCCAGCAGTTACTCGACTGCTGGATCCTACGAGCAGTACTTC
cdr3_aa: CASSYSTAGSYEQYF

d_call: TRBD1
j_call: TRBJ1-1
clone_size: NA
v_call: TRBV28
cdr3_nt: TGTGCCAGCAAGCCATGGGACAGACCGAACACTGAAGCTTTCTTT
cdr3_aa: CASKPWDRPNTEAFF

d_call: TRBD2
j_call: TRBJ2-7
clone_size: NA
v_call: TRBV7-8
cdr3_nt: TGTGCCAGCAGCGATAGCGGGAGCGGGACCTACGAGCAGTACTTC
cdr3_aa: CASSDSGSGTYEQYF

d_call: NA
j_call: TRBJ2-7
clone_size: NA
v_call: TRBV21-1
cdr3_nt: TGTGCCAGCAGCGTCCGGGACGAGCAGTACTTC
cdr3_aa: CASSVRDEQYF

d_call: NA
j_call: TRBJ2-4
clone_size: NA
v_call: TRBV9
cdr3_nt: TGTGCCAGCAGCGCGGGGAGAGCCAAAAACATTCAGTACTTC
cdr3_aa: CASSAGRAKNIQYF

d_call: NA
j_call: TRBJ2-3
clone_size: NA
v_call: TRBV18
cdr3_nt: TGTGCCAGCGCAACCCAGGGGCTAGCGGGCACAGATACGCAGTATTTT
cdr3_aa: CASATQGLAGTDTQYF

d_call: TRBD2
j_call: TRBJ2-5
clone_size: once
v_call: TRBV10-3
cdr3_nt: TGTGCCATCAGTAGCACCGGGACTAGCGGAGAACAAGAGACCCAGTACTTC
cdr3_aa: CAISSTGTSGEQETQYF

d_call: TRBD1
j_call: TRBJ1-2
clone_size: once
v_call: TRBV27
cdr3_nt: TGTGCCACCCTCACCTACGACGGACAGGGAATATATGGCTACACCTTC
cdr3_aa: CATLTYDGQGIYGYTF

d_call: TRBD2
j_call: TRBJ2-7
clone_size: NA
v_call: TRBV6-6
cdr3_nt: TGTGCCAGCAGCGGACTAGCGGCCTACGAGCAGTACTTC
cdr3_aa: CASSGLAAYEQYF

d_call: NA
j_call: TRBJ2-3
clone_size: NA
v_call: TRBV28
cdr3_nt: TGTGCCACCTTTGGGGGGAGCACAGATACGCAGTATTTT
cdr3_aa: CATFGGSTDTQYF

d_call: TRBD1
j_call: TRBJ2-7
clone_size: NA
v_call: TRBV6-1
cdr3_nt: TGTGCCAGCAGTGAAGAGGGACAGGGGTTCTACGAGCAGTACTTC
cdr3_aa: CASSEEGQGFYEQYF

d_call: NA
j_call: TRBJ2-5
clone_size: NA
v_call: TRBV7-2
cdr3_nt: TGTGCCAGCAGCTTAGCGCTAGCGCGTCAAGAGACCCAGTACTTC
cdr3_aa: CASSLALARQETQYF

d_call: TRBD2
j_call: TRBJ2-7
clone_size: NA
v_call: TRBV5-1
cdr3_nt: TGCGCCAGCAGCTTGGCCGGGGGGATCTACGAGCAGTACTTC
cdr3_aa: CASSLAGGIYEQYF

d_call: NA
j_call: TRBJ2-1
clone_size: once
v_call: TRBV19
cdr3_nt: TGTACCAGTAGTATCTGGGGAGGCAGCTCCTACAATGAGCAGTTCTTC
cdr3_aa: CTSSIWGGSSYNEQFF

d_call: NA
j_call: TRBJ1-1
clone_size: once
v_call: TRBV15
cdr3_nt: TGTGCCACCAGCAGAGTCAGTATGAACACTGAAGCTTTCTTT
cdr3_aa: CATSRVSMNTEAFF

d_call: NA
j_call: TRBJ2-5
clone_size: NA
v_call: TRBV2
cdr3_nt: TGTGCCAGCAGTGAATCTGGTCAGCAAGAGACCCAGTACTTC
cdr3_aa: CASSESGQQETQYF